This T cell receptor (beta chain) is drawn from a study of regulatory T cells in long-lasting Graves disease. Sequencing libraries for TCR beta were prepared with iRepertoire HTBI primers and Arm-PCR of CDR3 regions. TCRdb reprocessed the multiplex PCR reads with MiXCR, giving one entry per CDR3 protein. This table holds around 500,000 distinct CDR3 sequences, 12% found once. This clonotype came up a few times. After removal of 0 bases from V and 0 bases from J, the junction contained 6 bases not matched to a gene. Germline V CDR1 and CDR2: LGHDT, YNNKEL (reference sequence). The CDR3 sequence is 19 residues long. As for time point: newly diagnosed GD, antithyroid drugs for less than 3 months. TCR sequences were obtained from RNA taken from PBMCs. The data were also submitted as part of a second study, on T cells in Graves' hyperthyroidism and ophthalmopathy. That source adds: An absence of ophthalmopathy progression within 18 months meant stable Graves' hyperthyroidism.

The rearrangement joins TRBV3-1 to TRBJ2-1, with TRBD2 matching over 12 bases. The source of this sequence is a woman aged 25-40 years with Graves disease. The sample consisted of peripheral blood mononuclear cells (PBMCs), taken at new diagnosis, from a patient treated with antithyroid drugs. The CDR3 DNA reads TGTGCCAGCAGCCAAGACTATCTAGCGGGAGGGAGCTCCTACAATGAGCAGTTCTTC. Protein: CASSQDYLAGGSSYNEQFF.